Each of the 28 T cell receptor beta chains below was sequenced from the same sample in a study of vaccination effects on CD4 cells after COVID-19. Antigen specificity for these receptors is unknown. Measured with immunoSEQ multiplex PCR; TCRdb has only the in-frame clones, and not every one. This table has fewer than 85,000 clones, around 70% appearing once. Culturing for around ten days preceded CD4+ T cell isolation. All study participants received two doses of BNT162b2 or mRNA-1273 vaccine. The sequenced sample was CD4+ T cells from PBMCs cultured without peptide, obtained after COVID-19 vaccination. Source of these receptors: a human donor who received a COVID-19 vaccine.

CDR3 in amino acids: CASSVKPGTAGSSYEQYV. The CDR3 region has the DNA TGTGCCAGCAGCGTCAAGCCGGGGACAGCGGGTAGCTCCTACGAGCAGTACGTC. This chain uses TRBV9 with TRBJ2-7, with a tentative D call TRBD1 (7 bases). The CDR3 contains 18 residues. Between the trimmed V and J ends, which lost 2 bases and 0 bases, there was a span of 21 bases. The V gene's germline CDR1 is SGDLS and CDR2 YYNGEE.

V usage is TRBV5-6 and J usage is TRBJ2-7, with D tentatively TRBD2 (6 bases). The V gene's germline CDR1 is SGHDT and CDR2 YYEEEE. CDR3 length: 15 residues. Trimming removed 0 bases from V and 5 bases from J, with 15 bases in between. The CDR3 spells CASSLGMRGGNEQYV. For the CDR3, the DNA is TGTGCCAGCAGCTTGGGGATGCGGGGAGGCAACGAGCAGTACGTC.

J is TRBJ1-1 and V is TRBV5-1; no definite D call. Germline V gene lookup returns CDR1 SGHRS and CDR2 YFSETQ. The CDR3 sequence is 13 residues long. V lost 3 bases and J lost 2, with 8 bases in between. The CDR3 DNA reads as TGCGCCAGCAGCTCAACAGATAACACTGAAGCTTTCTTT. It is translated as CASSSTDNTEAFF. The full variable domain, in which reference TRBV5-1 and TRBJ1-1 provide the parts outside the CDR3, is KAGVTQTPRYLIKTRGQQVTLSCSPISGHRSVSWYQQTPGQGLQFLFEYFSETQRNKGNFPGRFSGRQFSNSRSEMNVSTLELGDSALYLCASSSTDNTEAFFGQGTRLTVV.

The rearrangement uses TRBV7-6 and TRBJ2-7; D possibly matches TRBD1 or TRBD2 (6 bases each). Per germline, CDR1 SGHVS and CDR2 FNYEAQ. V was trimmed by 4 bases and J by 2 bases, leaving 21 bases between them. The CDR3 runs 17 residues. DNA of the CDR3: TGTGCCAGCAGCTCAGTCCCACAGGGAGGTGGGACCTACGAGCAGTACGTC. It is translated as CASSSVPQGGGTYEQYV.

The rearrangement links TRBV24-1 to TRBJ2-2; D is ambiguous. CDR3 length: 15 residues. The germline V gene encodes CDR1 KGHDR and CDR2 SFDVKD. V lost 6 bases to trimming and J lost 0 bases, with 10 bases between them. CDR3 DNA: TGTGCCACCAGTTCCGCGTTTCCGAACACCGGGGAGCTGTTTTTT. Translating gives CATSSAFPNTGELFF.

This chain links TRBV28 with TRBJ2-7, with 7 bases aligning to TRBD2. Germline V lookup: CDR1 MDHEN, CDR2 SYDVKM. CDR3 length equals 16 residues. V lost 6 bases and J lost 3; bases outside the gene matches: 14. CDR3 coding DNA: TGTGCCAGCAGCCCCATGAGCGGGAAACGGGACTACGAGCAGTACGTC. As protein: CASSPMSGKRDYEQYV.

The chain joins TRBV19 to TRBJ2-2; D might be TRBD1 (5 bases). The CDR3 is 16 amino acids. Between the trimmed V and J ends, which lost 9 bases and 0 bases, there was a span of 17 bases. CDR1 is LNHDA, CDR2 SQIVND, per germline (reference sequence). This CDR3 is CASDIPDRANTGELFF. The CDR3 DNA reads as TGTGCCAGCGATATTCCCGACAGAGCGAACACCGGGGAGCTGTTTTTT. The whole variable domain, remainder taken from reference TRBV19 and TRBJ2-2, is DGGITQSPKYLFRKEGQNVTLSCEQNLNHDAMYWYRQDPGQGLRLIYYSQIVNDFQKGDIAEGYSVSREKKESFPLTVTSAQKNPTAFYLCASDIPDRANTGELFFGEGSRLTVL.

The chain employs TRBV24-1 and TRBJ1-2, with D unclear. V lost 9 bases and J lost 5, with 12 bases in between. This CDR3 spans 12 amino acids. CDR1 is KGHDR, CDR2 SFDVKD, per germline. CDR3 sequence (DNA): TGTGCCACCTCTCAGGACGGGTATGGCTACACCTTC. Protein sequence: CATSQDGYGYTF.

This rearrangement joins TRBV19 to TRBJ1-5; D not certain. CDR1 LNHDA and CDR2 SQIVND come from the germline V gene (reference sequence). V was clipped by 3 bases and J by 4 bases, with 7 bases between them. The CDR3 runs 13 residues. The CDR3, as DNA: TGTGCCAGTAGTATTGCCAGGAATCAGCCCCAGCATTTT. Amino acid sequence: CASSIARNQPQHF.

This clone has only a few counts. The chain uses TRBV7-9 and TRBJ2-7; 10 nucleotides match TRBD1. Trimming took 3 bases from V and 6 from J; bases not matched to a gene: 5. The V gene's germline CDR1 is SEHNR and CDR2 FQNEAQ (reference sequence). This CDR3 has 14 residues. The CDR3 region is CASSFGRTGGEQYV. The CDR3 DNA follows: TGTGCCAGCAGCTTCGGGAGGACAGGGGGCGAGCAGTACGTC.

CDR3 nucleotide sequence: TGTGCCAGCAGCCAGGGATGGGGGGATAATGAAAAACTGTTTTTT. Its translation is CASSQGWGDNEKLFF. This chain connects TRBV9 to TRBJ1-4, with D perhaps matching TRBD1 (5 bases). V was trimmed by 4 bases and J by 4 bases, leaving 14 bases between them. CDR3 size: 15 residues. CDR1 is SGDLS and CDR2 is YYNGEE in the germline V gene.

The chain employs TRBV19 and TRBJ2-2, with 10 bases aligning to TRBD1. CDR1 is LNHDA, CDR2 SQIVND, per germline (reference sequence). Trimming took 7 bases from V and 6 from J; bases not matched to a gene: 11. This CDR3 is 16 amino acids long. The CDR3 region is CASTRIGTGVSGELFF. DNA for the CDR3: TGTGCCAGTACCCGGATAGGGACAGGGGTATCCGGGGAGCTGTTTTTT.

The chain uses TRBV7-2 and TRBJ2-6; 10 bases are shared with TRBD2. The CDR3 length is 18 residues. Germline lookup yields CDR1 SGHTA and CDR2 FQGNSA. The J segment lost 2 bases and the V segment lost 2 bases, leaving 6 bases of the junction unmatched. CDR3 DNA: TGTGCCAGCAGCTTATTCAGCGGGGGGGCCGCTGGGGCCAACGTCCTGACTTTC. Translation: CASSLFSGGAAGANVLTF.

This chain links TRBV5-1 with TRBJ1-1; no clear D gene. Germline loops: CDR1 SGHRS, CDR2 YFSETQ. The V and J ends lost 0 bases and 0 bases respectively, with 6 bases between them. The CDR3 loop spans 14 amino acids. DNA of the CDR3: TGCGCCAGCAGCTTGGTTCTCTTGAACACTGAAGCTTTCTTT. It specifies CASSLVLLNTEAFF. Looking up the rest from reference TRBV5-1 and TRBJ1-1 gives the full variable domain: KAGVTQTPRYLIKTRGQQVTLSCSPISGHRSVSWYQQTPGQGLQFLFEYFSETQRNKGNFPGRFSGRQFSNSRSEMNVSTLELGDSALYLCASSLVLLNTEAFFGQGTRLTVV.

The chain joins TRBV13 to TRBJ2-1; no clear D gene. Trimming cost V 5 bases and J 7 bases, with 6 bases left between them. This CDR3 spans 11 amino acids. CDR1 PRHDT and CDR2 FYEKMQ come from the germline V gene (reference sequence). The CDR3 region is CASSLRNEQFF. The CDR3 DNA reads TGTGCCAGCAGCCTGAGAAATGAGCAGTTCTTC.

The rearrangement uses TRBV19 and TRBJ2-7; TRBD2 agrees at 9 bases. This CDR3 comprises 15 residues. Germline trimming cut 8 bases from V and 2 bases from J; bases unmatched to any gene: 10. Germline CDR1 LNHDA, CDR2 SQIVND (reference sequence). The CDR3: CASQSRLAVTYEQYV. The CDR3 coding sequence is TGTGCCAGTCAGTCTAGACTAGCGGTTACCTACGAGCAGTACGTC.

CDR3 coding DNA: TGCGCCAGCAGGGCCCGACAGGGGTCGATGCCCCGATGGGAAGCGTACGAGCAGTACGTC. The encoded protein is CASRARQGSMPRWEAYEQYV. This chain links TRBV23-1 with TRBJ2-7, with 8 bases lining up with TRBD1. TRBV23-1 is annotated as an ORF whose role is uncertain. The CDR3 is made up of 20 amino acids. V was clipped by 6 bases and J by 4 bases; unmatched bases: 26.

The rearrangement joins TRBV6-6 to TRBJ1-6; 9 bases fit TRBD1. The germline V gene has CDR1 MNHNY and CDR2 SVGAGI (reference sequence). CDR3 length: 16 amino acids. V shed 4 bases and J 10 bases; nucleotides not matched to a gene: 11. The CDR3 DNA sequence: TGTGCCAGCAGTTTTACCGGGACAGGGAGGGTCTCACCCCTCCACTTT. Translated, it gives CASSFTGTGRVSPLHF.

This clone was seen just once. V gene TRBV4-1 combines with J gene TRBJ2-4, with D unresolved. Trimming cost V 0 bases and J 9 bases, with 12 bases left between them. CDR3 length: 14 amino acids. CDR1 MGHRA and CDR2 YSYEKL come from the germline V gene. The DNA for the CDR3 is TGCGCCAGCAGCCAAGATTACCGAGTAGGCATTCAGTACTTC. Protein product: CASSQDYRVGIQYF.

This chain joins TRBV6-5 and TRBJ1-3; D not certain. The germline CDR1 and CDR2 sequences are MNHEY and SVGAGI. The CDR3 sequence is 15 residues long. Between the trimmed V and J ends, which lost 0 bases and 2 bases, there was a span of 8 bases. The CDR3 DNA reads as TGTGCCAGCAGTTACTCGAGTAAACCTGGAAACACCATATATTTT. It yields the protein CASSYSSKPGNTIYF.

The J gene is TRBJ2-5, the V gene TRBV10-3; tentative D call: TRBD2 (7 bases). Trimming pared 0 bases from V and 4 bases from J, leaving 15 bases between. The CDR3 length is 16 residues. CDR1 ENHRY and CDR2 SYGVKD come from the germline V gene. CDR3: CAISESGGGPGETQYF. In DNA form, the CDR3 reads TGTGCCATCAGTGAGTCGGGGGGGGGCCCGGGAGAGACCCAGTACTTC.

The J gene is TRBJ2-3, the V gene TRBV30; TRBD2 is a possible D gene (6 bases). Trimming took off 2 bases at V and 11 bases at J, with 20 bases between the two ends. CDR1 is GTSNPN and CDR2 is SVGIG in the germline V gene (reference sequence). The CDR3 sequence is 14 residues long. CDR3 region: CAWSPIVGGQRQYF. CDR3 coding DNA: TGTGCCTGGAGTCCGATTGTGGGGGGTCAGAGGCAGTATTTT.

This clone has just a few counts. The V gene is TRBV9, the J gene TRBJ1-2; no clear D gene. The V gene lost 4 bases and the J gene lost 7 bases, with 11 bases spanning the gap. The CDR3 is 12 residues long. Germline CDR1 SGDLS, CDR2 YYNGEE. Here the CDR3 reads CASSRANLGYTF. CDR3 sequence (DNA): TGTGCCAGCAGCAGGGCAAACCTTGGCTACACCTTC.

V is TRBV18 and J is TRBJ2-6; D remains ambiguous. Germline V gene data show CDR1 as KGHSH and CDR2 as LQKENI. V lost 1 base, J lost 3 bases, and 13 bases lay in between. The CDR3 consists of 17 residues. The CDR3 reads CASSPRSTDGGANVLTF. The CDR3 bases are TGTGCCAGCTCACCACGAAGTACGGACGGTGGGGCCAACGTCCTGACTTTC.

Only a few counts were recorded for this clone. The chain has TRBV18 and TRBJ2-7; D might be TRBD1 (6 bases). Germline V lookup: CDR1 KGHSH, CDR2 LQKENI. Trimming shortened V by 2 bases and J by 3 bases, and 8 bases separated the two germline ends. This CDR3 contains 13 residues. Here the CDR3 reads CASSPGTYYEQYV. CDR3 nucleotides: TGTGCCAGCTCACCAGGGACATACTACGAGCAGTACGTC.

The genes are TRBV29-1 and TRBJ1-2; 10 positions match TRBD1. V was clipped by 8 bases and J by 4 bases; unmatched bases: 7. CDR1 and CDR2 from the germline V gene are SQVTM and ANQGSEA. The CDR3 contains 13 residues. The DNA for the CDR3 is TGCAGCTTCTCAGGACAGGGGGTCTATGGCTACACCTTC. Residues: CSFSGQGVYGYTF.

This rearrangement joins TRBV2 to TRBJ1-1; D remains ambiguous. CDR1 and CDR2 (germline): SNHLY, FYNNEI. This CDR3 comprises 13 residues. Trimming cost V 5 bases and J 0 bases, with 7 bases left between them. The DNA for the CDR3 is TGTGCCAGCAGTCTCGAGGTGAACACTGAAGCTTTCTTT. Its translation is CASSLEVNTEAFF. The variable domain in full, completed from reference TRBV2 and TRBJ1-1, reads EPEVTQTPSHQVTQMGQEVILRCVPISNHLYFYWYRQILGQKVEFLVSFYNNEISEKSEIFDDQFSVERPDGSNFTLKIRSTKLEDSAMYFCASSLEVNTEAFFGQGTRLTVV.

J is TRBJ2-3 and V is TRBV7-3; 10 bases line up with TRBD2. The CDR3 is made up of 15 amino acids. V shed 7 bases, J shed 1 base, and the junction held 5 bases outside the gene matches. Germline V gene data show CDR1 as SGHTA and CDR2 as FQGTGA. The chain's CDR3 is CASNERGGRTDTQYF. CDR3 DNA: TGTGCCAGCAACGAGCGGGGGGGCCGCACAGATACGCAGTATTTT.